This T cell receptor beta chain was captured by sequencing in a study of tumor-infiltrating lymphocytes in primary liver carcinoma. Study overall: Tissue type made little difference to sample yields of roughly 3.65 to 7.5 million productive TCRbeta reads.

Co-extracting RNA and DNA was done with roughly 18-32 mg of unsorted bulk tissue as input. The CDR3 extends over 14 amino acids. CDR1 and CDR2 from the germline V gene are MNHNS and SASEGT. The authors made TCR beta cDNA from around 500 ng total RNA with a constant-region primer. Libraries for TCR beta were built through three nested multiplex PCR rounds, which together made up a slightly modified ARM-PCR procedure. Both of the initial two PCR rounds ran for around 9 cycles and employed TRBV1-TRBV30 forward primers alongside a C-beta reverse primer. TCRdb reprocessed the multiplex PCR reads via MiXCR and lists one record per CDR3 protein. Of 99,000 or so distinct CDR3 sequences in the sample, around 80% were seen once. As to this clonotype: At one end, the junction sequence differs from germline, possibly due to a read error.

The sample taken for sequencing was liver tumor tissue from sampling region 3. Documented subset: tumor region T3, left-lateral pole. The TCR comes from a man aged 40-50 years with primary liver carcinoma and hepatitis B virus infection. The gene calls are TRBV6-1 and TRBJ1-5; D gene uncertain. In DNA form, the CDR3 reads TGTGCTAGCAGTGAAAGGGTTGGCAATCAGCCCCAGGATTTT. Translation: CASSERVGNQPQDF.